These T cell receptor beta chains were read from a single sample in a study of shared clonotypes between healthy human individuals. Some clones are missing from TCRdb's copy, which holds only in-frame ones; the method was immunoSEQ multiplex PCR. The sample lists more than 2,000,000 clones; approximately 95% were seen once. Sequencing was performed on naive CD4+ T cells from PBMCs. These receptors were obtained from a young man in good health. Some clones in this sample may be carry-over from other donors' samples. Both conserved end residues are part of each CDR3. A D gene is named only where the DNA matches it firmly.

cdr3_length: 15
j_call: TRBJ1-5
d_call: TRBD1
v_call: TRBV6-5
cdr3_aa: CASSFSSGGGGPQHF

cdr3_length: 15
j_call: TRBJ1-3
d_call: NA
v_call: TRBV7-6
cdr3_aa: CASSFNRADGNTIYF

cdr3_length: 14
j_call: TRBJ2-7
d_call: NA
v_call: TRBV7-3
cdr3_aa: CASSLEGRSYEQYF

cdr3_length: 13
j_call: TRBJ1-2
d_call: NA
v_call: TRBV7-9
cdr3_aa: CASSTGTNYGYTF

cdr3_length: 16
j_call: TRBJ1-3
d_call: NA
v_call: TRBV9
cdr3_aa: CASSVVGGSSGNTIYF

cdr3_length: 13
j_call: TRBJ1-2
d_call: NA
v_call: TRBV19
cdr3_aa: CASKPRDNYGYTF

cdr3_length: 17
j_call: TRBJ2-2
d_call: NA
v_call: TRBV5-6
cdr3_aa: CASSLKVDSAFTGELFF

cdr3_length: 15
j_call: TRBJ2-3
d_call: TRBD1
v_call: TRBV19
cdr3_aa: CASSIMDRGSDTQYF

cdr3_length: 14
j_call: TRBJ2-3
d_call: NA
v_call: TRBV7-9
cdr3_aa: CASSLEAFGDTQYF

cdr3_length: 15
j_call: TRBJ1-5
d_call: TRBD1
v_call: TRBV30
cdr3_aa: CAWSVRAGGNQPQHF

cdr3_length: 14
j_call: TRBJ2-1
d_call: NA
v_call: TRBV7-3
cdr3_aa: CASSLIVSNNEQFF

cdr3_length: 15
j_call: TRBJ2-1
d_call: NA
v_call: TRBV28
cdr3_aa: CASSLAGVGYNEQFF

cdr3_length: 16
j_call: TRBJ2-2
d_call: NA
v_call: TRBV6-5
cdr3_aa: CASSSFPGHRTGELFF

cdr3_length: 13
j_call: TRBJ2-7
d_call: TRBD1
v_call: TRBV29-1
cdr3_aa: CSVVDRDTYEQYF

cdr3_length: 14
j_call: TRBJ1-3
d_call: NA
v_call: TRBV2
cdr3_aa: CASSDVTAGNTIYF

cdr3_length: 18
j_call: TRBJ2-3
d_call: TRBD2
v_call: TRBV7-2
cdr3_aa: CASSLGLLAGGLEDTQYF

cdr3_length: 14
j_call: TRBJ1-5
d_call: NA
v_call: TRBV5-5
cdr3_aa: CASSRRDNNQPQHF

cdr3_length: 14
j_call: TRBJ2-3
d_call: NA
v_call: TRBV19
cdr3_aa: CASSITGAPDTQYF

cdr3_length: 14
j_call: TRBJ2-7
d_call: NA
v_call: TRBV12-5
cdr3_aa: CASGLDGGSYEQYF

cdr3_length: 15
j_call: TRBJ2-5
d_call: NA
v_call: TRBV7-3
cdr3_aa: CASSLGIQGSETQYF

cdr3_length: 14
j_call: TRBJ2-1
d_call: NA
v_call: TRBV4-3
cdr3_aa: CASSPPGRGDEQFF

cdr3_length: 13
j_call: TRBJ2-7
d_call: TRBD1
v_call: TRBV5-4
cdr3_aa: CASSLETGYEQYF

cdr3_length: 15
j_call: TRBJ2-1
d_call: TRBD2
v_call: TRBV5-1
cdr3_aa: CASSLALAGYNEQFF

cdr3_length: 16
j_call: TRBJ2-4
d_call: NA
v_call: TRBV7-2
cdr3_aa: CASSNGPGDGKNIQYF

cdr3_length: 14
j_call: TRBJ2-5
d_call: NA
v_call: TRBV28
cdr3_aa: CASSLVSVVETQYF

cdr3_length: 17
j_call: TRBJ2-7
d_call: TRBD2
v_call: TRBV5-6
cdr3_aa: CASSSTSTSGRIYEQYF

cdr3_length: 13
j_call: TRBJ1-2
d_call: NA
v_call: TRBV5-5
cdr3_aa: CASSLGLGDGYTF

cdr3_length: 14
j_call: TRBJ1-1
d_call: NA
v_call: TRBV28
cdr3_aa: CASSLRGLSTEAFF

cdr3_length: 13
j_call: NA
d_call: TRBD2
v_call: TRBV6-5
cdr3_aa: CASTPPSGTEQYF

cdr3_length: 11
j_call: TRBJ1-4
d_call: NA
v_call: TRBV18
cdr3_aa: CASSPSEKLFF

cdr3_length: 15
j_call: TRBJ2-5
d_call: NA
v_call: TRBV7-2
cdr3_aa: CASSLVAGPQETQYF

cdr3_length: 13
j_call: TRBJ1-1
d_call: NA
v_call: TRBV5-1
cdr3_aa: CASSFNFITEAFF

cdr3_length: 14
j_call: TRBJ2-7
d_call: TRBD2
v_call: TRBV6-6
cdr3_aa: CASVRTSGGYEQYF

cdr3_length: 13
j_call: TRBJ2-5
d_call: NA
v_call: TRBV5-1
cdr3_aa: CASSLGGYETQYF

cdr3_length: 14
j_call: TRBJ2-5
d_call: NA
v_call: TRBV7-9
cdr3_aa: CASILGAGQETQYF

cdr3_length: 15
j_call: TRBJ1-5
d_call: NA
v_call: TRBV18
cdr3_aa: CASSPPSASNQPQHF

cdr3_length: 12
j_call: TRBJ1-2
d_call: NA
v_call: TRBV25-1
cdr3_aa: CASISQVGGYTF

cdr3_length: 15
j_call: TRBJ1-1
d_call: NA
v_call: TRBV7-2
cdr3_aa: CASSLLGRLNTEAFF

cdr3_length: 13
j_call: TRBJ1-1
d_call: NA
v_call: TRBV5-5
cdr3_aa: CASTKATLESAFF

cdr3_length: 13
j_call: TRBJ2-3
d_call: TRBD2
v_call: TRBV30
cdr3_aa: CAGIAGGPDTQYF

cdr3_length: 15
j_call: TRBJ1-3
d_call: NA
v_call: TRBV7-2
cdr3_aa: CASSLVGGSGNTIYF

cdr3_length: 18
j_call: TRBJ2-1
d_call: TRBD1
v_call: TRBV18
cdr3_aa: CASSPLRTSGGSYNEQFF